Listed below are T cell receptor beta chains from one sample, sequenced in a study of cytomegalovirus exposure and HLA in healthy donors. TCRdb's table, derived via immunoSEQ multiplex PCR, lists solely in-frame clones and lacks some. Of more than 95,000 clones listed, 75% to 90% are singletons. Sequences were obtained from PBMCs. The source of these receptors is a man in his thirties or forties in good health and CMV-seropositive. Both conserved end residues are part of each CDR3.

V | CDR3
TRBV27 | CASSLYWDRYSNQPQHF
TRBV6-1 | CASSEQPRDSYTF
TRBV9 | CASSVEGGGRGTQYF
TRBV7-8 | CASSSRSSYNSPLHF
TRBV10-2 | CASSESFTGVGVEQFF
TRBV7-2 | CASSLTGSPNEKLFF
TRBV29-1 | CSGRDRGLTDTQYF
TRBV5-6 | CASSFGINSGANVLTF
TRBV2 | CASRLAGGLETQYF
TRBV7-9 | CASGGRGWETEAFF
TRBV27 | CASRPGTVTFYEQYF
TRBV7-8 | CASSLLANTEAFF
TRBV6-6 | CASSYSMGGPNTEAFF
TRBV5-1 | CASSQGTGADTQYF
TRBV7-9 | CASSTQDRGLHEQFF
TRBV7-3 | CASSYVAGAGTEAFF
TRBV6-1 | CASRVQGWNGYTF
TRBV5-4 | CASSLGQSVGELFF
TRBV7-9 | CASSLRDTMFF
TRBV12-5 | CASGSGILYAQYF
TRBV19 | CASSLGKGQGASYGYTF
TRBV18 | CASSWRPGLKNEQFF
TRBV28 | CASTQNAGQGNTGELFF
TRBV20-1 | CSAGLTNEQYF
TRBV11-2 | CASSSAGDRGETQYF
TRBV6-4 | CASSARGGTYNEQFF
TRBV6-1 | CASSAEQGYEQYF
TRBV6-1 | CASNRQPLDYGYTF
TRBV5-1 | CASSLNLGGTNEKLFF
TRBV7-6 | CASSTDRGNTIYF
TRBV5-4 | CASSLDFSGGDTQYF
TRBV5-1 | CASSFAGRPYEQYF
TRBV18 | CASSLGTGPLGQYF
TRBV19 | CASSTNRGLTNEKLFF
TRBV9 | CASSVDRVNSPLHF
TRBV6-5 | CASSFPGNLNEQYF
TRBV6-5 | CASSWGDRKRSEQYF
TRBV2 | CASTTGETTEAFF
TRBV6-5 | CASSYQGQLYGYTF
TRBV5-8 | CASGLTRSPLHF
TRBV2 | CASVRGGEGTEAFF
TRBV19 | CASRRGQSNEKLFF
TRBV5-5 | CASSPSAGVGGELFF
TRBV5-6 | CATSAPIRDRAGNTIYF
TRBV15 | CATSRASVSGNTIYF
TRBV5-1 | CASSLGQSGGGDTQYF
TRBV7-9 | CASSLGVRMETQYF
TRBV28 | CASSLLVGVYHEQFF
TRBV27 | CASSPPSRAGGGPREQYF
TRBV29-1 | CSVGGRANQPQHF
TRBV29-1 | CSVQTGVHTIYF
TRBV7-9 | CASSLSSWREGTEAFF
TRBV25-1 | CASSESASGGVEYF
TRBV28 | CASSLEAGRPNQPQHF
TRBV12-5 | CASGLRQGALLLEEQYF
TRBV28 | CASNRLAGQETQYF
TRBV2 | CASSEGTGGDSPTYEQYF
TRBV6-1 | CASSEGGGGSTDTQYF